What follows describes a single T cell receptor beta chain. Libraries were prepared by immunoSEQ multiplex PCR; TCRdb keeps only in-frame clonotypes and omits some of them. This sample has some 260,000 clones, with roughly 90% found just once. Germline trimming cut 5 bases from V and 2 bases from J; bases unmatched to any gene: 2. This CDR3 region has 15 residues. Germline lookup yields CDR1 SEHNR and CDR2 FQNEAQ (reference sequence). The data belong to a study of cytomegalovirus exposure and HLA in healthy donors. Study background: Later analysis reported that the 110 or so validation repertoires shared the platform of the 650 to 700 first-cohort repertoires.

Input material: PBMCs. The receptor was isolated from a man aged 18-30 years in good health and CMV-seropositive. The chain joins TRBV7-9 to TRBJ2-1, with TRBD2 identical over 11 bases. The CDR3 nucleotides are TGTGCCAGCAGCCTTAGCGGGAGGGCCTACAATGAGCAGTTCTTC. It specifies CASSLSGRAYNEQFF.